Listed here are 2 T cell receptor beta chains from one sample, sequenced in a study of tumor-infiltrating lymphocytes in localized non-small cell lung cancer listed by TCRdb under 2021. Libraries were constructed by the immunoSEQ multiplex PCR assay. TCRdb carries this immuneACCESS record with in-frame sequences only. Its versions omit some clonotypes, under half of them owing to an unresolved V gene in the studies checked, with the rest unexplained. This sample comprises roughly 8,500 clones, around 62% of them detected only once. The top ten clonotypes cover about 9% of the sample. Material for sequencing was uninvolved lung tissue not adjacent to the tumor. The receptors were gathered from a human donor with non-small cell lung cancer.

The gene calls are TRBV4-3 and TRBJ2-7; no definite D call. V shed 4 bases and J shed 1 base, with 8 bases lying between them. This CDR3 spans 13 amino acids. Germline CDR1 is LGHNA and CDR2 is YSLEER. CDR3 residues: CASSRTQSYEQYF. The CDR3 nucleotides are TGCGCCAGCAGCCGGACCCAATCCTACGAGCAGTACTTC.

The V and J genes are TRBV11-3 and TRBJ2-1; 9 bases align to TRBD2. CDR1 is SGHNT, CDR2 YENEEA, per germline. V trimming: 5 bases; J trimming: 5 bases; junction bases outside the gene matches: 4. The CDR3 has 14 amino acids. CDR3 loop: CASSLAGLNNEQFF. Here the CDR3 DNA reads TGTGCCAGCAGCCTAGCGGGACTTAACAATGAGCAGTTCTTC.